The entry below gives a single T cell receptor beta chain sequence along with its context. A few counts support this clonotype. Its antigen specificity is not known. Qualities for individual bases were not recorded, and no much larger clone is one base off. The receptor library was made with 5' RACE. Sequencing took place on an Illumina HiSeq 2500. A second about 7 to 12 cycle PCR used a sample-barcoded 5' primer and a J-beta primer mix. A unique molecular identifier was introduced onto each TCR beta cDNA molecule by a template-switch 5' adaptor carrying 12 random nucleotides. Each sample yielded at least 2.5 million CDR3-containing paired-end reads. First-strand cDNA synthesis was performed from all RNA using the Mint cDNA synthesis kit, with priming by a TRBC-specific oligonucleotide. All cDNA was treated with uracil-DNA glycosylase and then went through a first 18-cycle PCR with the universal primers M1SS and BC2_uni_R. The study's processing was this. Normalization of each sample was performed by random selection of 1 million high-quality reads, each carrying a distinct molecular identifier. Reads sharing molecular identifiers were discarded rather than binned into consensus sequences. MiTCR, with a Q25 quality threshold and the strictest error-elimination algorithm, was used for CDR3 identification, clonotype clustering and error correction. A nonparametric unseen species model with Euler transformation was used to estimate a lower bound on total TCR beta diversity. The public reads were quality trimmed at Q25 with fastp and then assembled into clones with MiXCR by TCRdb, keeping productive beta chains. For every CDR3 protein sequence, its rows merge into one entry that carries the most common genes and DNA. TCRdb's processing, not the study's, gives the V and J calls here. The sample table shows around 750,000 distinct CDR3 sequences, and 53% are seen once. The ten most abundant clones make up roughly two fifths of the sample.

This sample stems from a study of blood T cells in healthy people across ages (dated by TCRdb to between 2015 and 2016). A note on the overall study: In model experiments, template switching captured about one uniquely barcoded TCR beta cDNA molecule for every two T cells. To track age-related changes in TCR beta repertoire diversity, the study relied on deep sequencing normalized with unique cDNA molecular identifiers. To avoid experimental bias, donors of different ages were randomly spread across the sequencing lanes. Four age groups were formed from the donors: young (average approximately 16 years), middle-aged (approximately 41), aged (about 68) and long-lived (approximately 78). Using the same blood draw, the study looked at two additional independent replicas of 1 million unique cDNA reads for two donors, one aged 18 to 30 and the other aged 80 or older. The paper's findings and limits, for the study overall: Total diversity estimates from one million sequenced T cells were considered lower bounds and underestimates. Donor CMV infection status was unknown, potentially confounding age-related changes in expanded clonotypes. Compared with the aged group, the long-lived group had more naive CD4+ T cells, fewer expanded clones and increased TCR diversity, a pattern suggesting age selection. Observed TCR beta diversity per million T cells fell roughly linearly with age, and a significant reduction was already apparent by age roughly 40. Conclusive comparison of naive and antigen-experienced compartments was prevented by the profiling of bulk unsorted PBMCs. Observed TCR beta diversity correlated strongly with the percentage of naive T cells measured by flow cytometry.

The roughly 39 donors, aged about 6 to 95 years, were systemically healthy Caucasian individuals from Russia. Each donor gave ten milliliters of peripheral blood, drawn into EDTA-treated Vacutainer tubes. PBMCs were isolated by Ficoll-Paque density-gradient centrifugation, with at least 7 million obtained per sample. Trizol reagent was used to extract total RNA from the PBMCs, yielding at least 5.5 micrograms per sample. For every donor, flow cytometry on a PBMC aliquot measured the percentage of naive CD45RAhigh/CD27high T cells. The germline V gene (reference sequence) yields DFQATT for CDR1 and SNEGSKA for CDR2. CDR3 length: 15 amino acids, cysteine to phenylalanine. The read is trimmed to its CDR3 DNA, 45 bases read in frame from base 1. V loses 5 bases, J loses 2 bases, and the germline ends lie 16 bases apart.

The chain uses TRBV20-1 and TRBJ1-5; D gene: possibly TRBD1, on 6 matching bases. Material for sequencing was blood. This receptor was identified in a man older than 75 in good health. The nucleotides are TGCAGTGCTGCGTACGGGACACTCGGCAATCAGCCCCAGCATTTT. It is translated as CSAAYGTLGNQPQHF.